This T cell receptor beta chain was found in a study of neurological immune-mediated disorders. The CDR3 has 11 amino acids. V was cut by 5 bases and J by 1 base, with 3 bases left in between. The team produced cDNA through 5'RACE using 10-nucleotide random UMIs. TCRdb ran MiXCR on the 5' RACE reads and lists one entry per CDR3 protein. This sample has approximately 52,000 distinct CDR3 sequences, with 3% to 3.5% found just once. For this clonotype: This could be a read error, since a much larger clone is one nucleotide away.

The V gene is TRBV12-3 or TRBV12-4, the J gene TRBJ2-7; D is ambiguous. Sequenced material: PBMCs. The clonotype was recovered from a man in his forties with multiple sclerosis. The CDR3 here is CASSKSYEQYF. CDR3 nucleotides: TGTGCCAGCAGTAAGTCCTACGAGCAGTACTTC.